This T cell receptor (beta chain) is drawn from a study of shared clonotypes between healthy human individuals. This clone was recorded once. Its antigen is unknown. Donors were healthy HIV-negative adults without recently reported acute infections or vaccinations. Each unsorted sample relied on about 100 million PBMCs as its source of genomic DNA. This CDR3 has 17 residues. Germline V gene lookup returns CDR1 SGHTA and CDR2 FQGNSA. J lost 1 base, V lost 5 bases, and 5 bases had no gene match. Original analysis: ImmunoSEQ output lacked quality scores and full-length reads, limiting matched filtering. The protocol was immunoSEQ multiplex PCR, while the TCRdb copy is restricted to in-frame clones and leaves out a portion. V and J calls and clone size are given by that table; D and trimming were obtained from the DNA. This table has roughly 490,000 clones, about 79% appearing once. The study, taken as a whole, reports: Donor scarcity curtailed the genetic and exposure-history diversity represented herein.

The receptor comes from a woman between 40 and 55 years old in good health. Some clones in this sample may be carry-over from other donors' samples. The chain joins TRBV7-2 to TRBJ2-3, with 14 bases lining up with TRBD2. Material: PBMCs. CDR3 bases: TGTGCCAGCAGCCCTCCGGGACTAGCGGGAGGCACAGATACGCAGTATTTT. Translating it yields CASSPPGLAGGTDTQYF.